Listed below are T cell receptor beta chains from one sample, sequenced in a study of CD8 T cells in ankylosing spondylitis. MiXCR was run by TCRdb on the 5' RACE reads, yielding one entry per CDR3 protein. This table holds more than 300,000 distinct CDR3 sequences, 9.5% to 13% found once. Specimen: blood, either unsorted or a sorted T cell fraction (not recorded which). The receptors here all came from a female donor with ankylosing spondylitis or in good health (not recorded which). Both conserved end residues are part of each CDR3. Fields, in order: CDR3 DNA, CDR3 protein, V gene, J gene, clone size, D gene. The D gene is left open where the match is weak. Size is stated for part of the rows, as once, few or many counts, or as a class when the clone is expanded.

CDR3 DNA: TGCAGTGCTTCCGGGACTAGCGGGAGCAATGAGCAGTTCTTC; CDR3 protein: CSASGTSGSNEQFF; V gene: TRBV20-1; J gene: TRBJ2-1; clone size: many; D gene: TRBD2
CDR3 DNA: TGTGCCAGCAGCTTTTACGGGGGAGGCACAGATACGCAGTATTTT; CDR3 protein: CASSFYGGGTDTQYF; V gene: TRBV5-6; J gene: TRBJ2-3; clone size: many; D gene: NA
CDR3 DNA: TGCGCCAGCAGCCCCCTGGAGGGGGCCTGGTATGGCTACACCTTC; CDR3 protein: CASSPLEGAWYGYTF; V gene: TRBV4-1; J gene: TRBJ1-2; clone size: few; D gene: TRBD1
CDR3 DNA: TGCGCCAGCAGCGGGGACTTAAACACCGGGGAGCTGTTTTTT; CDR3 protein: CASSGDLNTGELFF; V gene: TRBV5-1; J gene: TRBJ2-2; clone size: NA; D gene: NA
CDR3 DNA: TGTGCCAGCAGCTTAGATGTTGTTGGCGGGAGAGATACGCAGTATTTT; CDR3 protein: CASSLDVVGGRDTQYF; V gene: TRBV7-2; J gene: TRBJ2-3; clone size: many; D gene: TRBD2
CDR3 DNA: TGTGCCAGCAGCTTACATGGAAAGGGAACTGAAGCTTTCTTT; CDR3 protein: CASSLHGKGTEAFF; V gene: TRBV7-3; J gene: TRBJ1-1; clone size: many; D gene: NA
CDR3 DNA: TGTGCCAGCAGCCCCTACCGGACAGCCAACACCGGGGAGCTGTTTTTT; CDR3 protein: CASSPYRTANTGELFF; V gene: TRBV21-1; J gene: TRBJ2-2; clone size: many; D gene: NA
CDR3 DNA: TGTGCCACCCGTAGTTTGGGGCGCGACACTGAAGCTTTCTTT; CDR3 protein: CATRSLGRDTEAFF; V gene: TRBV5-6; J gene: TRBJ1-1; clone size: many; D gene: NA
CDR3 DNA: TGCGCCAGCAGCTTGGAGCGGGCTCGCAATGAGCAGTTCTTC; CDR3 protein: CASSLERARNEQFF; V gene: TRBV5-1; J gene: TRBJ2-1; clone size: many; D gene: NA
CDR3 DNA: TGTGCCAACTCAGGGCGGGAAAGCGGCGGGGAGCTGTTTTTT; CDR3 protein: CANSGRESGGELFF; V gene: TRBV19; J gene: TRBJ2-2; clone size: many; D gene: NA
CDR3 DNA: TGTGCCAGCAGCTCCCCACGAGGGGACGGACGAAACTCACCCCTCCACTTT; CDR3 protein: CASSSPRGDGRNSPLHF; V gene: TRBV12-3/TRBV12-4; J gene: TRBJ1-6; clone size: NA; D gene: NA
CDR3 DNA: TGCGCCAGCAGCCAAGATGACGGGCTAGTCTATGGCTACACCTTC; CDR3 protein: CASSQDDGLVYGYTF; V gene: TRBV4-1; J gene: TRBJ1-2; clone size: many; D gene: NA